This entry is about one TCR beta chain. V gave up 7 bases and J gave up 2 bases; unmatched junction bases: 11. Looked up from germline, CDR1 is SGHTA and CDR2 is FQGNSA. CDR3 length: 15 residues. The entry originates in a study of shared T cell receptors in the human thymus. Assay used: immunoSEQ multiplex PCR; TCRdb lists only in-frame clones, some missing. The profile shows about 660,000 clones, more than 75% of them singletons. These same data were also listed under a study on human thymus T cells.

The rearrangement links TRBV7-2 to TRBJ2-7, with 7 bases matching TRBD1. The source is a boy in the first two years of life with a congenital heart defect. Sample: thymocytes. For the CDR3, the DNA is TGTGCCAGCATCGACCTAGGGACAGCCCCCTACGAGCAGTACTTC. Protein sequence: CASIDLGTAPYEQYF.